This is a list of T cell receptor beta chains from one sample in a study of CD8+ T cells in alopecia areata. The protocol was immunoSEQ multiplex PCR, while the TCRdb copy is restricted to in-frame clones and leaves out a portion. The profile shows about 190,000 clones, about 60% of them singletons. The starting material was CD4+ T cells sorted from blood, obtained at week 4, from a patient treated with tofacitinib. The receptors were sampled from a human donor with alopecia areata. Both conserved end residues are part of each CDR3. A D gene is named only where the DNA matches it firmly. The size entry is marked missing in some rows and otherwise reads once, few, many or a size class.

cdr3_length	v_call	d_call	clone_size	j_call	cdr3_aa	cdr3_nt
14	TRBV15	NA	many	TRBJ2-5	CATSRDYSQETQYF	TGTGCCACCAGCAGAGATTATTCTCAAGAGACCCAGTACTTC
15	TRBV2	TRBD1	NA	TRBJ1-5	CASSRQGVMVQPQHF	TGTGCCAGCAGTAGACAGGGTGTTATGGTTCAGCCCCAGCATTTT
15	TRBV7-2	TRBD2	few	TRBJ2-4	CASSPSSGIPNIQYF	TGTGCCAGCAGCCCATCTAGCGGGATCCCCAACATTCAGTACTTC
13	TRBV5-6	NA	NA	TRBJ1-1	CASSKVDGGQAFF	TGTGCCAGCAGCAAAGTAGATGGGGGGCAAGCTTTCTTT
15	TRBV6-5	TRBD1	NA	TRBJ1-6	CASSLQGAYNSPLHF	TGTGCCAGCAGTTTACAGGGGGCGTATAATTCACCCCTCCACTTT
14	TRBV29-1	TRBD1	NA	TRBJ1-1	CSVGRQGINTEAFF	TGCAGCGTTGGTCGACAGGGGATTAACACTGAAGCTTTCTTT
15	TRBV29-1	TRBD2	few	TRBJ2-1	CSVLRLAGGVMRQFF	TGCAGCGTACTCCGCCTAGCGGGAGGGGTTATGCGGCAGTTCTTC
14	TRBV5-1	TRBD1	NA	TRBJ1-2	CASSASQGARGYTF	TGCGCCAGCAGCGCGTCACAGGGGGCGCGTGGCTACACCTTC
15	TRBV4-3	NA	NA	TRBJ1-1	CASSRARRVSTEAFF	TGCGCCAGCAGCCGGGCCAGAAGGGTGAGCACTGAAGCTTTCTTT
15	TRBV29-1	TRBD2	few	TRBJ2-3	CSASAGRGFTDTQYF	TGCAGCGCCTCCGCGGGGAGGGGATTCACAGATACGCAGTATTTT
14	TRBV30	TRBD1	NA	TRBJ2-7	CAWSRDRGLYEQYF	TGTGCCTGGAGTAGGGACAGGGGGCTGTACGAGCAGTACTTC
16	TRBV11-2	NA	few	TRBJ2-5	CASSIGRTAWRETQYF	TGTGCCAGCAGCATTGGGAGAACAGCGTGGAGGGAGACCCAGTACTTC
16	TRBV6-1	TRBD2	few	TRBJ2-2	CASSASLAGVTGELFF	TGTGCCAGCAGTGCCTCCCTAGCGGGAGTTACCGGGGAGCTGTTTTTT
10	TRBV6-1	NA	NA	TRBJ2-5	CASRRETQYF	TGTGCCAGCAGGAGGGAGACCCAGTACTTC
14	TRBV27	NA	NA	TRBJ1-2	CASSFAGAGYGYTF	TGTGCCAGCAGTTTCGCAGGGGCCGGCTATGGCTACACCTTC
17	TRBV7-8	NA	NA	TRBJ1-3	CASSSSGTLLSGNTIYF	TGTGCCAGCAGCTCCTCCGGGACTCTACTCTCTGGAAACACCATATATTTT
16	TRBV7-9	TRBD2	once	TRBJ2-5	CASSLKSSGTQAAQYF	TGTGCCAGCAGCTTAAAGTCTAGCGGGACCCAGGCGGCCCAGTACTTC
14	TRBV28	TRBD1	NA	TRBJ2-7	CASRGAGGRYEQYF	TGTGCCAGCAGAGGGGCAGGGGGACGTTACGAGCAGTACTTC
16	TRBV29-1	TRBD1	NA	TRBJ1-1	CSVLRRGPLGNTEAFF	TGCAGCGTTTTACGCAGGGGGCCTCTCGGGAACACTGAAGCTTTCTTT
13	TRBV7-9	NA	few	TRBJ2-5	CASSWGSQETQYF	TGTGCCAGCAGCTGGGGGTCGCAAGAGACCCAGTACTTC
17	TRBV5-6	TRBD1	NA	TRBJ2-6	CASSAYRGRVGANVLTF	TGTGCCAGCAGCGCATATAGGGGGCGCGTTGGGGCCAACGTCCTGACTTTC
14	TRBV19	NA	NA	TRBJ2-3	CASSWAGRADTQYF	TGTGCCAGTAGTTGGGCAGGGCGTGCAGATACGCAGTATTTT
13	TRBV7-2	NA	NA	TRBJ1-2	CASSPGGTYGYTF	TGTGCCAGCAGCCCCGGGGGAACCTATGGCTACACCTTC
16	TRBV6-6	TRBD2	NA	TRBJ2-1	CASEGLAGDLYNEQFF	TGTGCCAGCGAGGGACTAGCGGGGGACTTATACAATGAGCAGTTCTTC
16	TRBV19	TRBD2	NA	TRBJ2-7	CASSRSGRAFTYEQYF	TGTGCCAGCTCCCGAAGCGGGAGAGCTTTCACCTACGAGCAGTACTTC
11	TRBV30	NA	NA	TRBJ2-5	CAWSGSETQYF	TGTGCCTGGAGTGGATCGGAGACCCAGTACTTC
12	TRBV10-3	NA	NA	TRBJ1-1	CAISESGLGAFF	TGTGCCATCAGTGAGTCAGGACTTGGGGCTTTCTTT
15	TRBV6-6	NA	once	TRBJ1-5	CASRLHRGGGQPQHF	TGTGCCAGCAGGCTTCATCGGGGGGGCGGACAGCCCCAGCATTTT
18	TRBV5-1	NA	few	TRBJ2-6	CASSFWGDTYSGANVLTF	TGCGCCAGCAGCTTCTGGGGGGACACCTACTCTGGGGCCAACGTCCTGACTTTC